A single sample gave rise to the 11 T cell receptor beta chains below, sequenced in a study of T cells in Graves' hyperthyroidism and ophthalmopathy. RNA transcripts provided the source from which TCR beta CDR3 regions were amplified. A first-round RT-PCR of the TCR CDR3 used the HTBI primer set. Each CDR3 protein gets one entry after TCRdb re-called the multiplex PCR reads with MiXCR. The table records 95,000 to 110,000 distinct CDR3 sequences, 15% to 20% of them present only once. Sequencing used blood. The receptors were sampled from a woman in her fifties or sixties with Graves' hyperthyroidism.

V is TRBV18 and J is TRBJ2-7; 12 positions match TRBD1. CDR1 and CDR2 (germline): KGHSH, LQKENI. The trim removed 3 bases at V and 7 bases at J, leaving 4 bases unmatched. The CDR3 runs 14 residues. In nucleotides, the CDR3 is TGTGCCAGCTCACCCGGGACAGGGGGCATTGAGCAGTACTTC. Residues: CASSPGTGGIEQYF.

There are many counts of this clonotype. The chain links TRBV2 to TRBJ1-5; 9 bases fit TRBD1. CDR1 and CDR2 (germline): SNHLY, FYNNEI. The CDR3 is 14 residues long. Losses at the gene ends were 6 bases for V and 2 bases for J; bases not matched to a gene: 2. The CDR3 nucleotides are TGTGCCAGCAGCGGGGACAGGGGCAATCAGCCCCAGCATTTT. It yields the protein CASSGDRGNQPQHF.

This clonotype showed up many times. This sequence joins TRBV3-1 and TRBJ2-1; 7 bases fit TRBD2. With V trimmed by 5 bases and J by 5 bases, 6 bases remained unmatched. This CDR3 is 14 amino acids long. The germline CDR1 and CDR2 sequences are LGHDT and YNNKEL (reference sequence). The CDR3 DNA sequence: TGTGCCAGCAGCTTTCTAGCGGAAAACAATGAGCAGTTCTTC. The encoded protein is CASSFLAENNEQFF.

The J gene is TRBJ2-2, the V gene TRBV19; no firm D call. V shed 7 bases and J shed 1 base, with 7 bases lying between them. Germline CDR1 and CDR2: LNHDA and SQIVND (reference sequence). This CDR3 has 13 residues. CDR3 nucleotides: TGTGCCAGTACCACGGGGAACACCGGGGAGCTGTTTTTT. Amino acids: CASTTGNTGELFF.

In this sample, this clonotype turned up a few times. CDR3 residues: CASSAPGLEVYEQYF. The CDR3 nucleotides read TGCGCCAGCAGCGCCCCGGGACTAGAAGTCTACGAGCAGTACTTC. V is TRBV5-1 and J is TRBJ2-7, with TRBD2 identical over 8 bases. Trimming removed 4 bases from V and 3 bases from J; junction bases left unmatched: 9. Germline loops: CDR1 SGHRS, CDR2 YFSETQ. The CDR3 runs to 15 residues.

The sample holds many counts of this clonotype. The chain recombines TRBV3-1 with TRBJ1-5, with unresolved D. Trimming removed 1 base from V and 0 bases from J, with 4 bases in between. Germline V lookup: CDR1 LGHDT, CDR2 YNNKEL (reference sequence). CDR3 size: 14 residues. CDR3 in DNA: TGTGCCAGCAGCCAAGGAAATAGCAATCAGCCCCAGCATTTT. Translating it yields CASSQGNSNQPQHF. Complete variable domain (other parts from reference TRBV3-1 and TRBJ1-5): DTAVSQTPKYLVTQMGNDKSIKCEQNLGHDTMYWYKQDSKKFLKIMFSYNNKELIINETVPNRFSPKSPDKAHLNLHINSLELGDSAVYFCASSQGNSNQPQHFGDGTRLSIL.

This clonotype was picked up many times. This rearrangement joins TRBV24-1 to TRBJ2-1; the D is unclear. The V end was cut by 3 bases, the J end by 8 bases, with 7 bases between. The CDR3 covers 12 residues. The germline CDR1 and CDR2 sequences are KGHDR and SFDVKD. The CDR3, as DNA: TGTGCCACCAGTGATAGGGTCCATGAGCAGTTCTTC. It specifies CATSDRVHEQFF.

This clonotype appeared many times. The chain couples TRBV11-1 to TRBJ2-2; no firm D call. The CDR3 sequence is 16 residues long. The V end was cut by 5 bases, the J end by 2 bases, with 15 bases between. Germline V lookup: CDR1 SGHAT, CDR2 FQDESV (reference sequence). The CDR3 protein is CASSILRIRNTGELFF. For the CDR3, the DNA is TGTGCCAGCAGCATCCTCCGGATTAGAAACACCGGGGAGCTGTTTTTT.

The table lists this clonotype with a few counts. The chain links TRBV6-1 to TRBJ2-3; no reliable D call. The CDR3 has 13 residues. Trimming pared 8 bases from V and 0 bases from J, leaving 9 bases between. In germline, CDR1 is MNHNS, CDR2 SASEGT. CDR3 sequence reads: CASAFTSTDTQYF. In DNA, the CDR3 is TGTGCCAGCGCGTTTACGAGCACAGATACGCAGTATTTT.

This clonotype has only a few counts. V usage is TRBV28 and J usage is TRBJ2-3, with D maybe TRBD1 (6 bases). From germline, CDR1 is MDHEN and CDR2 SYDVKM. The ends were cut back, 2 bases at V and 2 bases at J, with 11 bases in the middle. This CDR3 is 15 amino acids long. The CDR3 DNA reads TGTGCCAGCAGTTTAGGCACAGGGTTCACAGATACGCAGTATTTT. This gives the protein CASSLGTGFTDTQYF. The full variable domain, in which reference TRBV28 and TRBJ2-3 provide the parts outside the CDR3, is DVKVTQSSRYLVKRTGEKVFLECVQDMDHENMFWYRQDPGLGLRLIYFSYDVKMKEKGDIPEGYSVSREKKERFSLILESASTNQTSMYLCASSLGTGFTDTQYFGPGTRLTVL.

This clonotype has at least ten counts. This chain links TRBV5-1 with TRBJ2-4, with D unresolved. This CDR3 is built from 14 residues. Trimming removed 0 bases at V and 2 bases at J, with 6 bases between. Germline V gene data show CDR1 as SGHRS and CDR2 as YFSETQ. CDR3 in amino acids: CASSLGAPKNIQYF. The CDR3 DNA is TGCGCCAGCAGCTTGGGGGCGCCCAAAAACATTCAGTACTTC.